These 9 T cell receptor beta chains were all obtained from the same sample, sequenced in a study of blood T cell repertoires in COVID-19. TCRdb's table, derived via immunoSEQ multiplex PCR, lists solely in-frame clones and lacks some. This repertoire shows fewer than 350,000 clones, roughly 89% found once; its top ten account for approximately 1.5%. Material: PBMCs or T cells enriched from blood (not recorded which). These receptor sequences come from a woman aged 35 to 49 who had recovered from COVID-19.

The V call is TRBV30, the J call TRBJ2-5, with 10 nucleotides matching TRBD2. V trimming: 5 bases; J trimming: 6 bases; junction bases outside the gene matches: 9. The CDR3 contains 14 residues. Germline values: CDR1 GTSNPN, CDR2 SVGIG (reference sequence). The CDR3 region is CAWAYLAGDKTQYF. The CDR3 region has the DNA TGTGCCTGGGCCTATCTAGCGGGGGATAAGACCCAGTACTTC.

V usage is TRBV29-1 and J usage is TRBJ1-1, with D possibly being TRBD1 (6 bases). In germline, CDR1 is SQVTM, CDR2 ANQGSEA. The CDR3 loop spans 13 amino acids. Trimming took 4 bases from V and 1 from J, leaving 10 bases between them. This CDR3 reads CSVGVQGNTEAFF. The CDR3 DNA follows: TGCAGCGTTGGCGTACAGGGGAACACTGAAGCTTTCTTT.

The chain employs TRBV7-6 and TRBJ1-1, with 9 bases aligning to TRBD1. CDR3 length equals 13 residues. From germline, CDR1 is SGHVS and CDR2 FNYEAQ. V lost 4 bases and J lost 10; bases outside the gene matches: 7. CDR3 nucleotide sequence: TGTGCCAGCAGCTCCTTAGACAGGGGGAGAGCTTTCTTT. Protein sequence: CASSSLDRGRAFF.

V gene TRBV27 combines with J gene TRBJ1-2; TRBD1 agrees at 9 bases. The CDR3 spans 15 residues. With 4 bases clipped from V and 4 bases from J, the junction kept 7 bases outside the gene matches. Germline V CDR1 and CDR2: MNHEY, SMNVEV (reference sequence). CDR3 residues: CASSSRRTGAYGYTF. The DNA of the CDR3 is TGTGCCAGCAGTTCTCGGAGGACAGGGGCCTATGGCTACACCTTC.

This CDR3 reads CASSYSRTGGTEAFF. Here the CDR3 DNA reads TGTGCCAGCAGTTATTCCCGGACAGGCGGGACTGAAGCTTTCTTT. The J gene is TRBJ1-1, the V gene TRBV6-2 or TRBV6-3, with 7 bases aligning to TRBD1. The CDR3 length is 15 residues. CDR1 MNHEY and CDR2 SVGEGT come from the germline V gene. V lost 3 bases to trimming and J lost 5 bases; unmatched junction nucleotides: 9.

The chain joins TRBV5-7 to TRBJ1-3; 8 bases map to TRBD1. TRBV5-7 is placed among ORFs of uncertain function. With 0 bases clipped from V and 7 bases from J, the junction kept 6 bases outside the gene matches. The CDR3 spans 15 residues. The CDR3 DNA reads TGTGCCAGCAGCTTGGCAGGACAGGGAGGGAACACCATATATTTT. Residues: CASSLAGQGGNTIYF.

The chain has TRBV19 and TRBJ1-2; TRBD1 matches at 8 bases. The germline gives CDR1 LNHDA, CDR2 SQIVND (reference sequence). Trimming removed 0 bases from V and 4 bases from J; junction bases left unmatched: 4. The CDR3 loop spans 15 amino acids. The CDR3 region is CASSIDRTGSYGYTF. The CDR3 DNA is TGTGCCAGTAGTATAGACAGGACAGGGAGCTATGGCTACACCTTC.

The gene calls are TRBV6-5 and TRBJ2-1, with 10 bases fitting TRBD1. Germline loops: CDR1 MNHEY, CDR2 SVGAGI. V was pared by 7 bases and J by 6 bases, with 6 bases of the junction left unmatched. CDR3 length: 14 amino acids. The CDR3 loop reads CASIPGQGSNEQFF. For the CDR3, the DNA is TGTGCCAGCATCCCGGGACAGGGGTCCAATGAGCAGTTCTTC.

V gene TRBV6-4 combines with J gene TRBJ1-4; D ambiguous. Between the trimmed V and J ends, which lost 2 bases and 6 bases, there was a span of 22 bases. Germline-derived CDR1 and CDR2 are MRHNA and SNTAGT. This CDR3 is 18 amino acids long. The CDR3 region has the DNA TGTGCCAGCAGTGACCCCGACGGGGTTAAGTGGCCAGATGAAAAACTGTTTTTT. Protein: CASSDPDGVKWPDEKLFF.